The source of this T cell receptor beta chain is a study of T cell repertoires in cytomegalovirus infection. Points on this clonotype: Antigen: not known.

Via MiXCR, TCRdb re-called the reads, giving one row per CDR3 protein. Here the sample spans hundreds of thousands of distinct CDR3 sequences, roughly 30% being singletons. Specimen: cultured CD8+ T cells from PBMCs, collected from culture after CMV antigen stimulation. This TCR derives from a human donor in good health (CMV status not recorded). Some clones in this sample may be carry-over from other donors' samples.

For the CDR3, the DNA is TGTGCCAGCAGCTCGACCCGGGGATCCACTGAAGCTTTCTTT. Residues: CASSSTRGSTEAFF. The rearrangement links TRBV27 to TRBJ1-1; D unclear. The CDR3 covers 14 residues. V lost 6 bases to trimming and J lost 4 bases, with 15 bases between them. The germline V gene encodes CDR1 MNHEY and CDR2 SMNVEV (reference sequence).